These T cell receptor beta chains were read from a single sample in a study of shared clonotypes between healthy human individuals. Assay: immunoSEQ multiplex PCR; the TCRdb copy retains only in-frame clones and omits some. The table has a few million clones, just over 90% seen once. Sequencing input: naive CD4+ T cells sorted from blood. Every receptor here comes from a man aged 18 to 29 in good health. The CDR3 runs from the conserved cysteine through the conserved F or W. Fields, in order: CDR3 DNA, CDR3 protein, clone size, D gene, V gene, J gene. D genes are given only for firm matches. Clone size appears in some rows only: once, few, many, or a class for an expanded clone.

TGCGCCAGCAGCCAAGATGGGACAGGAACCACAGATACGCAGTATTTT	CASSQDGTGTTDTQYF	.	TRBD1	TRBV4-3	TRBJ2-3
TGTGCCAGCAGCTACATAGGACAGTACCAAGAGACCCAGTACTTC	CASSYIGQYQETQYF	.	.	TRBV7-2	TRBJ2-5
TGTGCCAGCAGTTTAAATCGGGGCAATGAGCAGTTCTTC	CASSLNRGNEQFF	.	.	TRBV27	TRBJ2-1
TGCGCCAGCAGCCCTGGACAAAATAATGAAAAACTGTTTTTT	CASSPGQNNEKLFF	.	.	TRBV5-1	TRBJ1-4
TGTGCCAGCAGCAGACAGGGAAAGGGCCCATATGGCTACACCTTC	CASSRQGKGPYGYTF	.	TRBD1	TRBV7-8	TRBJ1-2
TGTGCCAGCTCACCCGGGACCGTTGGCCAGGAGACCCAGTACTTC	CASSPGTVGQETQYF	.	.	TRBV18	TRBJ2-5
TGTGCCAGCAGCACGGTTTCGGGAGCCAAAAACATTCAGTACTTC	CASSTVSGAKNIQYF	.	.	TRBV7-9	TRBJ2-4
TGTGCCAGCAGCCAGGGGGCATACTTTAGGGAGCAGTACTTC	CASSQGAYFREQYF	.	TRBD1	TRBV13	TRBJ2-7
TGTGCCAGCAGGCCCACGGGGGCCAACGTCCTGACTTTC	CASRPTGANVLTF	.	.	TRBV27	TRBJ2-6
TGTGCCAGCAGCTTAGTGGGACAGATGAACACTGAAGCTTTCTTT	CASSLVGQMNTEAFF	.	TRBD1	TRBV7-2	TRBJ1-1
TGCGCCAGCAGCTTGGGGTCGGGTATGAACACTGAAGCTTTCTTT	CASSLGSGMNTEAFF	.	.	TRBV5-1	TRBJ1-1
TGCGCCAGCAGTCAAAATAAAGGGTATCAGCCCCAGCATTTT	CASSQNKGYQPQHF	.	.	TRBV23-1	TRBJ1-5
TGTGCCAGCAGCCTAGACCCGGGACAGGGGTTAGGGGGCTACACCTTC	CASSLDPGQGLGGYTF	.	TRBD1	TRBV4-2	TRBJ1-2
TGCAGCTCCAGGGCAGGGACCAAAGCTCTGAATGAGCAGTTCTTC	CSSRAGTKALNEQFF	.	.	TRBV29-1	TRBJ2-1
TGTGCCACCAGCAGAGATACACCCAGCGAGCAGTACTTC	CATSRDTPSEQYF	.	.	TRBV15	TRBJ2-7
TGTGCCAGCAGACCGGACAGCATTTGGAGTCAGCCCCAGCATTTT	CASRPDSIWSQPQHF	.	.	TRBV6-6	TRBJ1-5
TGCGCCAGCAGCTTGGATCCTAGCGGGGCCTACAATGAGCAGTTCTTC	CASSLDPSGAYNEQFF	.	TRBD2	TRBV5-1	TRBJ2-1
TGTGCCAGCAGCTTAGTTCAGGGGTTGGCCGGGGAGCTGTTTTTT	CASSLVQGLAGELFF	.	.	TRBV11-2	TRBJ2-2
TGTGCCAGCAGCGTATTCATAGCGGGGGGTACAGATACGCAGTATTTT	CASSVFIAGGTDTQYF	.	TRBD2	TRBV9	TRBJ2-3
TGTGCCAGCAGCCCGGGACAGAAGACCGGGGAGCTGTTTTTT	CASSPGQKTGELFF	.	TRBD1	TRBV5-6	TRBJ2-2
TGTGCTGGGCGGGGGGCCCCCAACTATGGCTACACCTTC	CAGRGAPNYGYTF	.	.	TRBV7-9	TRBJ1-2
TGTGCCAGCAGCTTAGAGTCGCTACTCGGGACCCAGTACTTC	CASSLESLLGTQYF	.	.	TRBV11-2	TRBJ2-5
TGTGCCAGCAGCTTAGCAAACCATCCTAGCGACGACCCGAAGGTTTCCTACAATGAGCAGTTCTTC	CASSLANHPSDDPKVSYNEQFF	.	.	TRBV7-2	TRBJ2-1
TGTGCCAGCAGTTACTCGACAGGGGCCTATCAGCCCCAGCATTTT	CASSYSTGAYQPQHF	.	TRBD1	TRBV6-6	TRBJ1-5
TGTGCCAGCAGCAGGACTAGCGGGGGAAAAGCCTACGAGCAGTACTTC	CASSRTSGGKAYEQYF	.	TRBD2	TRBV7-8	TRBJ2-7
TGTGCCTGGAACCAAAGGGGAGATGAAAAACTGTTTTTT	CAWNQRGDEKLFF	.	.	TRBV30	TRBJ1-4
TGTGCCAGCAGTGTCCCGGGACAGGGCGCATCGGGCCAGTACTTC	CASSVPGQGASGQYF	.	TRBD1	TRBV6-1	TRBJ2-5
TGCGCCAGCAGCGTTGACAGCAGCTATAATTCACCCCTCCACTTT	CASSVDSSYNSPLHF	.	.	TRBV5-1	TRBJ1-6
TGTGCCAGCAGCCCCCAGGGAGGGTCCGGGGAGCTGTTTTTT	CASSPQGGSGELFF	once	TRBD2	TRBV7-3	TRBJ2-2